This T cell receptor beta chain was recovered during a study of blood T cell repertoires in COVID-19. About the research overall: The analysed material was cDNA or gDNA that came from T cells, B-cell-depleted T cells, or PBMCs.

This clone has just one count. Germline assignment: CDR1 MNHEY and CDR2 SVGAGI. V lost 8 bases to trimming and J lost 1 base, with 9 bases between them. The CDR3 contains 12 residues. Source study methods: Estimation of nucleated cell counts relied on the amplification of reference gene primers. Sequencing used immunoSEQ multiplex PCR; TCRdb keeps in-frame clones, though not all of them. That table gives V, J and clone size, and the DNA gave D and trimming. Found here are over 120,000 clones, roughly 79% of them singletons; the top ten hold approximately 2%. The chain joins TRBV6-5 to TRBJ2-7; D possibly corresponds to TRBD2 (5 bases). The clonotype originates from a woman aged 60-75 years with acute or convalescent COVID-19. Sequenced sample: peripheral blood. In DNA form, the CDR3 reads TGTGCCAGCGGAGGCGATTCCTACGAGCAGTACTTC. Translated: CASGGDSYEQYF.